Listed below are T cell receptor beta chains from one sample, sequenced in a study of blood T cell repertoires in COVID-19. Using immunoSEQ multiplex PCR, the repertoire was profiled, and TCRdb retains in-frame clones only, with some absent. The sample gives fewer than 300,000 clones, around 84% of which show up once; 15% to 17% is in the top ten. Sequenced material: PBMCs or T cells enriched from blood (not recorded which). The receptors derive from a man aged 18 to 29 who had recovered from COVID-19. Both conserved end residues are part of each CDR3. The order of the fields is V gene, clone size, J gene, D gene, CDR3 protein, CDR3 DNA. The D gene is left open where the match is weak. Clone size is stated in some rows and not others, as once, few, many or a class when expanded.

TRBV29-1,.,TRBJ1-2,.,CSVFTGLDYGYTF,TGCAGCGTTTTTACAGGTTTAGACTATGGCTACACCTTC
TRBV2,few,TRBJ2-2,TRBD2,CASRGLAGGPGELFF,TGTGCCAGCAGGGGACTAGCGGGGGGGCCCGGGGAGCTGTTTTTT
TRBV19,.,TRBJ2-3,TRBD2,CASRAIEAGGPGDTQYF,TGTGCCAGTAGGGCGATAGAAGCGGGGGGGCCCGGAGATACGCAGTATTTT
TRBV14,few,TRBJ2-1,TRBD2,CASTGTSWSNEQFF,TGTGCCAGCACCGGGACTAGCTGGAGCAATGAGCAGTTCTTC
TRBV7-9,.,TRBJ2-2,TRBD1,CASSFDRVGPGELFF,TGTGCCAGCAGCTTTGACAGGGTGGGTCCCGGGGAGCTGTTTTTT
TRBV3-1/TRBV3-2,few,TRBJ2-5,TRBD2,CASSQDIGRLAGGLGETQYF,TGTGCCAGCAGCCAAGATATAGGGAGACTAGCGGGAGGGCTGGGAGAGACCCAGTACTTC
TRBV25-1,once,TRBJ1-2,TRBD1,CASSETTGGRGYTF,TGTGCCAGCAGTGAGACGACAGGGGGCCGTGGCTACACCTTC
TRBV10-2,.,TRBJ2-7,.,CASSVTGTSDEQYF,TGCGCCAGCAGTGTCACAGGGACCTCGGACGAGCAGTACTTC
TRBV4-1,.,TRBJ2-7,.,CASSQEPTGGEQYF,TGCGCCAGCAGCCAAGAACCAACGGGTGGGGAGCAGTACTTC
TRBV6-1,once,TRBJ1-1,.,CASSEMSGDTEAFF,TGTGCCAGCAGTGAGATGTCGGGTGACACTGAAGCTTTCTTT
TRBV11-2,.,TRBJ2-7,TRBD1,CASSLTGTGGDEQYF,TGTGCCAGCAGCTTAACTGGGACAGGGGGCGACGAGCAGTACTTC
TRBV13,.,TRBJ1-1,TRBD1,CASSLGQGWTEAFF,TGTGCCAGCAGCTTAGGACAGGGGTGGACTGAAGCTTTCTTT
TRBV28,once,TRBJ2-2,TRBD1,CASKKGQYTGELFF,TGTGCCAGCAAAAAGGGACAGTACACCGGGGAGCTGTTTTTT
TRBV30,.,TRBJ2-4,TRBD1,CAWTTGVNIQYF,TGTGCCTGGACCACAGGGGTGAACATTCAGTACTTC
TRBV6-5,.,TRBJ2-7,TRBD1,CASSPLQGFGDEQYF,TGTGCCAGCAGTCCACTACAGGGGTTCGGCGACGAGCAGTACTTC
TRBV7-2,many,TRBJ1-5,.,CASSPGGASNQPQHF,TGTGCCAGCAGCCCGGGGGGGGCTAGCAATCAGCCCCAGCATTTT
TRBV6-5,.,TRBJ1-1,TRBD1,CASSYDRGVTEAFF,TGTGCCAGCAGTTACGACAGGGGGGTAACTGAAGCTTTCTTT